The 16 T cell receptor beta chains presented below share a single source sample, sequenced in a study of blood T cell repertoires in COVID-19 (TCRdb year 2020). The library was obtained by the immunoSEQ multiplex PCR assay. TCRdb retrieved this table from immuneACCESS and kept in-frame rearrangements only. Not all clones are present; in checked studies, unresolved V genes account for under half, and no reason is known for the remainder. The sample contains 40,000 to 60,000 clones, over 90% of them found a single time. The biggest ten clones account for roughly 1% of the sample. The material sequenced was peripheral blood. The source of these receptors is a man aged 60 to 69 with COVID-19, enrolled during active disease.

The J gene is TRBJ1-2, the V gene TRBV9, with D tentatively TRBD1 (6 bases). The germline V and J ends were trimmed by 2 bases and 5 bases, with 19 bases remaining between them. This CDR3 region has 16 residues. Germline values: CDR1 SGDLS, CDR2 YYNGEE. The CDR3 nucleotides read TGTGCCAGCAGCGTTCTTCCTCTCAGGGGAGGGTATGGCTACACCTTC. Translation: CASSVLPLRGGYGYTF.

This chain uses TRBV5-1 with TRBJ1-1; 7 bases map to TRBD1. The CDR3 contains 16 residues. Germline V lookup: CDR1 SGHRS, CDR2 YFSETQ. V lost 0 bases to trimming and J lost 10 bases; unmatched junction nucleotides: 15. In nucleotides, the CDR3 is TGCGCCAGCAGCTTGGCGATCGGGACAGCCGGGAAAGGAGCTTTCTTT. Its protein is CASSLAIGTAGKGAFF.

The chain combines TRBV19 with TRBJ1-1; 10 bases align to TRBD1. CDR3 size: 19 residues. V shed 6 bases, J shed 0 bases, and the junction held 16 bases outside the gene matches. Germline V CDR1 and CDR2: LNHDA, SQIVND (reference sequence). The CDR3: CASSAGTGDTRWMNTEAFF. CDR3 DNA: TGTGCCAGTAGCGCCGGGACAGGGGACACCAGGTGGATGAACACTGAAGCTTTCTTT. Drawing the rest from reference TRBV19 and TRBJ1-1, the complete variable domain is DGGITQSPKYLFRKEGQNVTLSCEQNLNHDAMYWYRQDPGQGLRLIYYSQIVNDFQKGDIAEGYSVSREKKESFPLTVTSAQKNPTAFYLCASSAGTGDTRWMNTEAFFGQGTRLTVV.

This clone occurred once. This chain joins TRBV19 and TRBJ1-1; TRBD1 is a possible D gene (6 bases). CDR1 and CDR2 from the germline V gene are LNHDA and SQIVND (reference sequence). This CDR3 is built from 15 residues. With 5 bases removed from V and 1 base from J, the gap between germline ends came to 14 bases. CDR3 sequence (DNA): TGTGCCAGTAGTCCTCGGGACATCCCGAACACTGAAGCTTTCTTT. Translated: CASSPRDIPNTEAFF. The variable domain in full, completed from reference TRBV19 and TRBJ1-1, reads DGGITQSPKYLFRKEGQNVTLSCEQNLNHDAMYWYRQDPGQGLRLIYYSQIVNDFQKGDIAEGYSVSREKKESFPLTVTSAQKNPTAFYLCASSPRDIPNTEAFFGQGTRLTVV.

The chain employs TRBV7-2 and TRBJ1-2; D unresolved. Trimming pared 3 bases from V and 8 bases from J, leaving 13 bases between. The CDR3 consists of 13 residues. Per the germline V gene, CDR1 is SGHTA and CDR2 is FQGNSA. CDR3 DNA: TGTGCCAGCAGCTTTAACAGTATAAACGGCTACACCTTC. This translates into CASSFNSINGYTF.

This rearrangement joins TRBV30 to TRBJ2-6; 8 bases agree with TRBD1. The V gene end was trimmed by 6 bases and the J gene end by 2 bases; junction bases not matched to a gene: 6. CDR3 size: 15 residues. Germline V gene lookup returns CDR1 GTSNPN and CDR2 SVGIG (reference sequence). CDR3 in DNA: TGTGCCTGTGCCGGACAGGGCGCTGGGGCCAACGTCCTGACTTTC. Its protein is CACAGQGAGANVLTF.

This clone has just one count. The V and J genes are TRBV4-2 and TRBJ2-2; D perhaps matches TRBD2 (5 bases). Germline V gene lookup returns CDR1 LGHNA and CDR2 YNFKEQ. The CDR3 is 14 residues long. V dropped 4 bases and J dropped 3 bases, with 9 bases sitting between them. CDR3 amino acids: CASSPRTDTGELFF. DNA of the CDR3: TGTGCCAGCAGCCCCCGGACTGACACCGGGGAGCTGTTTTTT.

The V gene is TRBV6-5, the J gene TRBJ2-7; 7 bases line up with TRBD1. The CDR3 is 14 residues long. V shed 6 bases, J shed 1 base, and the junction held 6 bases outside the gene matches. CDR1 is MNHEY and CDR2 is SVGAGI in the germline V gene. The CDR3 reads CASRRDSSSYEQYF. The CDR3 region has the DNA TGTGCCAGCAGAAGGGACAGCTCTTCCTACGAGCAGTACTTC.

The chain joins TRBV30 to TRBJ1-3; D gene uncertain. CDR1 is GTSNPN and CDR2 is SVGIG in the germline V gene (reference sequence). The CDR3 covers 13 residues. The V gene lost 4 bases and the J gene lost 2 bases, with 9 bases spanning the gap. The CDR3 region is CAWIQKAGNTIYF. CDR3 DNA sequence: TGTGCCTGGATACAGAAAGCTGGAAACACCATATATTTT.

The chain couples TRBV27 to TRBJ1-2; 9 bases map to TRBD1. The V and J ends lost 6 bases and 2 bases, in that order; junction bases with no gene match: 4. This CDR3 region has 14 residues. CDR1 is MNHEY and CDR2 is SMNVEV in the germline V gene (reference sequence). The CDR3 loop reads CASRNRGQNYGYTF. The CDR3 bases are TGTGCCAGCAGGAACAGGGGGCAAAACTATGGCTACACCTTC.

The gene calls are TRBV5-1 and TRBJ2-1; 9 bases align to TRBD2. This CDR3 region has 17 residues. Germline assignment: CDR1 SGHRS and CDR2 YFSETQ. V dropped 2 bases and J dropped 7; count of bases not matched to a gene: 13. CDR3 sequence (DNA): TGCGCCAGCAGCTTTGGCTCCCAGGCGGGGGGGCAGAATGAGCAGTTCTTC. Protein: CASSFGSQAGGQNEQFF. Looking up the rest from reference TRBV5-1 and TRBJ2-1 gives the full variable domain: KAGVTQTPRYLIKTRGQQVTLSCSPISGHRSVSWYQQTPGQGLQFLFEYFSETQRNKGNFPGRFSGRQFSNSRSEMNVSTLELGDSALYLCASSFGSQAGGQNEQFFGPGTRLTVL.

The J gene is TRBJ1-1, the V gene TRBV6-1; D is perhaps TRBD1 (5 bases). Trimming shortened V by 3 bases and J by 2 bases, and 10 bases separated the two germline ends. CDR1 is MNHNS and CDR2 is SASEGT in the germline V gene. The CDR3 consists of 14 residues. CDR3 DNA sequence: TGTGCCAGCAGTGACACCGACAGAAACACTGAAGCTTTCTTT. This encodes CASSDTDRNTEAFF.

V gene TRBV7-9 combines with J gene TRBJ2-3; TRBD2 matches at 7 bases. CDR1 is SEHNR and CDR2 is FQNEAQ in the germline V gene (reference sequence). The trim removed 4 bases at V and 4 bases at J, leaving 14 bases unmatched. The CDR3 runs 17 residues. The CDR3 coding sequence is TGTGCCAGCAGCTACCCGTTGGCGGGAGAAGTGGCAGATACGCAGTATTTT. Encoded protein: CASSYPLAGEVADTQYF.

This chain links TRBV11-1 with TRBJ2-7; tentative D call: TRBD1 (5 bases). The V gene lost 5 bases and the J gene lost 4 bases, with 18 bases spanning the gap. The CDR3 is 15 residues long. The germline CDR1 and CDR2 sequences are SGHAT and FQDESV (reference sequence). The CDR3 reads CASSREPGNGYEQYF. CDR3 nucleotide sequence: TGTGCCAGCAGCCGCGAGCCAGGGAACGGGTACGAGCAGTACTTC.

The sample holds one count of this clone. The chain joins TRBV9 to TRBJ1-2, with D possibly being TRBD1 (5 bases). Germline V CDR1 and CDR2: SGDLS, YYNGEE. V lost 3 bases and J lost 4, with 10 bases in between. This CDR3 is built from 13 residues. CDR3 DNA: TGTGCCAGCAGCGCCGCTACAGGCTATGGCTACACCTTC. This translates into CASSAATGYGYTF.

The V and J genes are TRBV19 and TRBJ1-2; D unclear. Germline loops: CDR1 LNHDA, CDR2 SQIVND (reference sequence). V lost 4 bases and J lost 0, with 12 bases in between. CDR3 size: 15 residues. CDR3 in amino acids: CASSTSSRSNYGYTF. The CDR3, as DNA: TGTGCCAGTAGTACCTCCTCGCGGTCTAACTATGGCTACACCTTC.